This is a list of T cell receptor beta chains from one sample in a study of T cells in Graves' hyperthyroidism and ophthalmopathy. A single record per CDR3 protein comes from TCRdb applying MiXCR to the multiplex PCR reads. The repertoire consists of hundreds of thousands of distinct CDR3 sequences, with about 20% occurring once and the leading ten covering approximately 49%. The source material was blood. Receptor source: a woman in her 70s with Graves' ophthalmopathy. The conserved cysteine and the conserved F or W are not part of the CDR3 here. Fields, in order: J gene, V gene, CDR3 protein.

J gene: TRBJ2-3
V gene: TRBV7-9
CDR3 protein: ASSPKAGGLLDTQY

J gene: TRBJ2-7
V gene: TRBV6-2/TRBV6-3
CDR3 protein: ASSYAAYEQY

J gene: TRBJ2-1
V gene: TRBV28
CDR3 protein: ASSLYLAGGTNEQF

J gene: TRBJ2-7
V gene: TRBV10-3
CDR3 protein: AISGGGEGEQY

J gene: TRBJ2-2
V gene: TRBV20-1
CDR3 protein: SAAGQNTGELF

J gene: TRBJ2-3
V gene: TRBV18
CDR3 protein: ASSPLSWDTDTQY

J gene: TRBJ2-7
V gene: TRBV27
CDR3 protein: ASSRGRFYEQY

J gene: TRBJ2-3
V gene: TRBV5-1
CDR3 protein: ASREGPTASTDTQY

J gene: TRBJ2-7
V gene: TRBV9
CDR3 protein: ASSVAESGLATGEQY

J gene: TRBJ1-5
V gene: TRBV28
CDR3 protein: ASTWGTGNNQPQH

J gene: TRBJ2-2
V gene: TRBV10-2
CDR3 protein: ASRPPSPGELF

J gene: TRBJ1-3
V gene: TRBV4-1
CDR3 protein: ASSVQGANSGNTIY

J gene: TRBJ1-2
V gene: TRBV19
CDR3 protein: ASSIINGNYGYT

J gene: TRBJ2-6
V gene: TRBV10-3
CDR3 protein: AISDQLNGANVLT

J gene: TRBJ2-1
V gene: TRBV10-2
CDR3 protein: ASGAGTSGRSSYNEQF

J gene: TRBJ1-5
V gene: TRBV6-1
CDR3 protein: ASSGEKPYSDNQPQH

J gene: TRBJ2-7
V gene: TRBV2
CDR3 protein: ASTKGGSSYEQY

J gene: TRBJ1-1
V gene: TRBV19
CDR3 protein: ASSTSGKNTEAF

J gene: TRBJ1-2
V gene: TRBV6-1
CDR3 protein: ASSEWGAAGYGYT